This TCR beta chain is drawn from a study of regulatory T cells in long-lasting Graves disease listed by TCRdb under 2021. Some background on the complete study: Antithyroid drugs had been taken for less than 3 months by newly diagnosed Graves' disease patients. Patients with persistent Graves' disease were compared with patients with newly diagnosed Graves' disease using TCR sequencing and RNA sequencing of peripheral blood. The study took place in China and was registered as a clinical trial. A total of around 35 samples underwent TCR sequencing: some 13 from persistent and around 20 from newly diagnosed Graves' disease patients. Broad study findings and their caveats: Sequencing and analysis were restricted to the TCR beta chain. Compared with newly diagnosed patients, persistent Graves' disease patients had lower TCR Shannon entropy and fewer highly expanded clones, which suggests clonal expansion. Persistent patients shared more public clonotypes among themselves (fewer than 3,000) than newly diagnosed patients did (about 900). Because the primary lesion, thyroid tissue, could not be accessed, the study looked at peripheral blood alone. TRBV28, TRBJ1-2 and TRBJ2-5 were preferentially used in persistent disease, while TRBV20-1 and TRBJ2-1 were favored in newly diagnosed disease. As a limitation, the authors acknowledged that the small sample size may reduce accuracy.

Library preparation employed multiplex PCR. The instrument was an Illumina HiSeq 4000. iRepertoire HTBI primers and Arm-PCR amplification of CDR3 regions were used to construct TCR beta libraries. Before sequencing, the PCR products went through gel purification. Concerning the study's data processing: Gene usage analysis of CDR3 amino acid clonotypes relied on the 55 to 80 TRBV and 13 to 15 TRBJ segments identified across samples. Filtered high-quality paired reads were merged into contigs using COPE and FqMerger. BLAST was used to align contigs to IMGT TRBV, TRBD and TRBJ reference genes, and CDR3 was defined according to IMGT. Any clonotype with a frequency above 0.1% was classified as a highly expanded clone. Shannon entropy served as the measure of repertoire diversity, while the Gini coefficient captured V-J evenness. Public clonotypes were defined as clonotypes shared by more than one individual. TCRdb reran the public reads through fastp at Q25 and MiXCR, keeping productive beta chains. CDR3 protein duplicates are merged, each entry listing the most common genes and DNA. TCRdb's processing, not the study's, gives the V and J calls here. This sample lists roughly 350,000 distinct CDR3 sequences; over 15% were detected once. The ten largest clones capture just under 30% of the sample.

This clonotype was recorded many times. This clone's antigen is unknown. Per-base qualities were not stored, and no clone one base away is much larger. The CDR3, cysteine through phenylalanine, is 15 amino acids long. The CDR3 DNA has 45 bases and is translated from base 1. Per the germline V gene (reference sequence), DFQATT is the CDR1 and SNEGSKA is the CDR2. V loses 6 bases, J loses 5 bases, and the germline ends lie 22 bases apart. Explained via the paper, the time point label denotes: newly diagnosed GD, antithyroid drugs for less than 3 months. For both TCR sequencing and RNA sequencing, RNA was extracted from PBMCs in TRIzol. Graves' disease was diagnosed according to American Thyroid Association guidelines. Recruitment of patients was carried out at an endocrinology department in Xi'an, China. Each patient gave roughly 8.4 milliliters of peripheral blood, collected in an EDTA anticoagulant tube. Ficoll Paque Plus density gradient separation was used to isolate PBMCs, and no further T cell sorting was performed. An Agilent 2100 Bioanalyzer and agarose gel were used to check RNA quality, while a NanoDrop 2000 measured RNA concentration.

These data were also filed under a second study, of T cells in Graves' hyperthyroidism and ophthalmopathy. That second publication adds: Stable Graves' hyperthyroidism was defined as the absence of progression to ophthalmopathy over 18 months of follow-up. The hyperthyroidism patients were between 18 and 65 years old and newly diagnosed, with a disease duration of less than 2 months. Patients with uncontrolled infections, other autoimmune diseases, pregnancy or lactation were excluded. Diagnoses were established on the basis of clinical symptoms, serum thyroxine and TRAb, thyroid ultrasound, and orbital computed tomography. The TCR CDR3 was subjected to a first round of RT-PCR using the HTBI primer set and the Qiagen OneStep RT-PCR kit. Most expanded thyroid clonotypes (frequency above 0.001) were also detected in blood, suggesting blood repertoires may reflect thyroid immune responses. A 13 V-J signature model separated ophthalmopathy from stable hyperthyroidism, with nearly 90% sensitivity and approximately 81% specificity in cross-validation and 80%/75% in testing. In validation, the model predicted progression to ophthalmopathy a median of approximately 6.3 months before onset, with around 70% sensitivity and 72.22% specificity. TCR V-J signatures able to tell the groups apart were searched for in a discovery cohort of 90 to 100 patients, of whom more than 40 had Graves' ophthalmopathy and about 60 had stable Graves' hyperthyroidism. Prospective prediction of ophthalmopathy was tested in an independent validation cohort consisting of some 18 hyperthyroidism patients and approximately 16 patients who later progressed to ophthalmopathy. The 95 to 100 discovery patients were divided at random into training and test sets in a 7:3 ratio. Thyroid tissue and blood T-cell repertoires from six Graves' hyperthyroidism patients were also compared in the study. After sampling, hyperthyroidism patients received methimazole starting at 30 mg daily, and ophthalmopathy patients received high-dose intravenous methylprednisolone. Libraries were constructed in a second round of multiplex PCR, after which size selection and purification were performed. Paired-end sequencing of the libraries was performed with 100 bp reads on an Illumina HiSeq2000. Raw data were processed with SOAPnuke, discarding reads with adapters, uncalled bases, mean Phred below 15, or no exact constant-primer or identifier match. COPE v1.2.5 was used to merge the high-quality paired reads, and each unique nucleotide sequence was defined as a clonotype. MiTCR v1.1 was used to align clonotypes to the IMGT TRBV, TRBD and TRBJ reference segments. Analysis was restricted to V-J combinations with a frequency above 0.0001, which covered 99.2% of repertoires. The TCS score was defined as the ratio of F50 (clonal expansion) to E x V (chaos), calculated using BLOSUM62-based TCRdist between CDR3 peptides within each V-J. Welch's t-statistics and random forest reduced 450 to 600 V-J features to 13, which were used in a naive Bayes classifier (R e1071). Sample size was not statistically predetermined, and investigators were not blinded to group allocation. The paper describes TCR Vbeta CDR3 sequencing of about 140 peripheral blood samples, made up of around 41 ophthalmopathy patients, approximately 73 hyperthyroidism patients and 17 progressor patients.

Material: peripheral blood mononuclear cells (PBMCs), obtained at new diagnosis, from a patient treated with antithyroid drugs. The chain uses TRBV20-1 and TRBJ2-5, and possibly TRBD2, on 6 matching bases. The receptor was derived from a man in his forties or fifties with Graves disease. Donor details come from another sample of the same person, matched by shared clones. Here is the DNA: TGCAGTGCCGGCGACTCTGGCGGGGTGGGCGAGACCCAGTACTTC. Its translation reads: CSAGDSGGVGETQYF.